The source of this T cell receptor beta chain is a study of T cells in Graves' hyperthyroidism and ophthalmopathy. Study overall: Sampling of peripheral blood happened at initial diagnosis, prior to any treatment.

This clonotype was seen a few times. Its antigen is undetermined. Researchers took RNA transcripts and amplified the TCR beta CDR3 regions from them. Researchers ran a first-round RT-PCR on the TCR CDR3 using the HTBI primer set. TCRdb fed the multiplex PCR reads into MiXCR, producing one record per CDR3 protein. The sample has about 270,000 distinct CDR3 sequences; about 20% are singletons. The junction had 2 bases not matched to a gene; V was cut back by 0 bases and J by 8 bases. Germline loops: CDR1 LGHNT, CDR2 FRNRAP. The CDR3 sequence is 16 residues long. Findings and limits, study-wide: Ophthalmopathy was told apart from stable hyperthyroidism by a 13 V-J model. Blood also showed most of the thyroid clonotypes that were expanded above 0.001.

The chain links TRBV12-5 to TRBJ2-1; 15 positions agree with TRBD2. Material: blood. This clonotype was obtained from a man aged 30 to 45 with Graves' ophthalmopathy. The CDR3 loop reads CASGLVGLAGGYEQFF. CDR3 bases: TGTGCTAGTGGTTTGGTCGGACTAGCGGGAGGGTATGAGCAGTTCTTC.